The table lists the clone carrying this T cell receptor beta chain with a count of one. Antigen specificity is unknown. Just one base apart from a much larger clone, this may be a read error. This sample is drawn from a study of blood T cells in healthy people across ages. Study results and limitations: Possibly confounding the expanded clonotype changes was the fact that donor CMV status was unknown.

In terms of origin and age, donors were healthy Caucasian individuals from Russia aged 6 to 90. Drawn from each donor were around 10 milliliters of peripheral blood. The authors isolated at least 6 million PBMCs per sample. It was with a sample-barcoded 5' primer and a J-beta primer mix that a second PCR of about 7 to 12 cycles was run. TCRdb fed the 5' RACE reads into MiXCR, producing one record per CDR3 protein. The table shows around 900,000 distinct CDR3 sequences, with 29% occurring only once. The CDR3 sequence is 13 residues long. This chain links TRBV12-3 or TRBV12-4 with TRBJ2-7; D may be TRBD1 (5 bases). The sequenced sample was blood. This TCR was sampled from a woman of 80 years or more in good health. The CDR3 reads CAGSLRVRDEQYF. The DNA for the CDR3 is TGTGCCGGCAGTTTAAGGGTCAGGGACGAGCAGTACTTC.